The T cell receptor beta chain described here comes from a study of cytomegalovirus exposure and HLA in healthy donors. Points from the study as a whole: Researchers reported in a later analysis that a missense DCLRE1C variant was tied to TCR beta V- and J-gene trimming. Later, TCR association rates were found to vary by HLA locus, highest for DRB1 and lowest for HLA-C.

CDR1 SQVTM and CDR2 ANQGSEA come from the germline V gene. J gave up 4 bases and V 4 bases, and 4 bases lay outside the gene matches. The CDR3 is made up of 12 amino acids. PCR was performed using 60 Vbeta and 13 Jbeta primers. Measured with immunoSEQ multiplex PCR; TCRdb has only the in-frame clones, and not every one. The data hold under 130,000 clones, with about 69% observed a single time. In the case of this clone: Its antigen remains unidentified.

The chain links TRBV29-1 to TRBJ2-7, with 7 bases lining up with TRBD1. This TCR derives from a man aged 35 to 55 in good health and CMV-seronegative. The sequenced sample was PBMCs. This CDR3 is CSVGQGVYEQYF. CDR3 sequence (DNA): TGCAGCGTTGGACAGGGTGTTTACGAGCAGTACTTC.